This T cell receptor (beta chain) is drawn from a study of cytotoxic CD8 clonotypes in ibrutinib-treated CLL. The table lists this clone with a few counts. Germline V lookup: CDR1 MNHNS, CDR2 SASEGT. The ends were cut back, 11 bases at V and 0 bases at J, with 14 bases in the middle. The CDR3 is 14 amino acids. The assay was immunoSEQ multiplex PCR, and TCRdb's table has in-frame clones only and misses some. Among 130,000 to 150,000 clones, around three quarters were seen once, and the ten largest hold roughly 13%. The sequence derives from a human donor with chronic lymphocytic leukemia. The specimen was PBMCs, collected after 12 months of ibrutinib treatment. The V call is TRBV6-1, the J call TRBJ1-3, with D possibly matching TRBD1 (6 bases). In DNA form, the CDR3 reads TGTGCCGGGGGCGGAATAAACTCTGGAAACACCATATATTTT. This gives the protein CAGGGINSGNTIYF.